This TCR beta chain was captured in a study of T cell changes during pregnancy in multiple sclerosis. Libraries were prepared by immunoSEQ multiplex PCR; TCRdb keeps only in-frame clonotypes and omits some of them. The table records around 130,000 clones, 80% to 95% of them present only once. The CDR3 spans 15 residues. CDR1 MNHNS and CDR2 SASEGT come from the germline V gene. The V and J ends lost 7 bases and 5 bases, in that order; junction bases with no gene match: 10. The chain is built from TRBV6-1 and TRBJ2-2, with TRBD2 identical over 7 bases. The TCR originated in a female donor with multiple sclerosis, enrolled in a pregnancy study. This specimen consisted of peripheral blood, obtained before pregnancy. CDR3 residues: CASIFAGVETGELFF. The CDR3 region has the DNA TGTGCCAGCATTTTTGCGGGAGTAGAGACCGGGGAGCTGTTTTTT.